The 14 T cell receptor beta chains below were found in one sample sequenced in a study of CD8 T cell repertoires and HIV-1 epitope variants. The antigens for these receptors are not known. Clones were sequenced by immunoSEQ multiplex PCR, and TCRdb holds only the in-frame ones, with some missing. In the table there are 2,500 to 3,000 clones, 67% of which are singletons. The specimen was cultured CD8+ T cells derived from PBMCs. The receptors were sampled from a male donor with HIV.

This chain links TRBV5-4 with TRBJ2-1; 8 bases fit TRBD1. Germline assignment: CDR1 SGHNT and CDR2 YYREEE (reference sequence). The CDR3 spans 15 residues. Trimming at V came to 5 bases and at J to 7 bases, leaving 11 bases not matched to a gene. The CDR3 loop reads CASRPGQGTFNEQFF. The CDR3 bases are TGTGCCAGCAGACCAGGACAGGGAACATTTAATGAGCAGTTCTTC.

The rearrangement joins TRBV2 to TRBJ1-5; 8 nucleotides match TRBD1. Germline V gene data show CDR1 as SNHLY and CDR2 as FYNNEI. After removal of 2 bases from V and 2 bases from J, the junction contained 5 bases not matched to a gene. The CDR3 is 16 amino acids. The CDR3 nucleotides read TGTGCCAGCAGTGAACGCCCGGACAGGGGCAATCAGCCCCAGCATTTT. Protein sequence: CASSERPDRGNQPQHF.

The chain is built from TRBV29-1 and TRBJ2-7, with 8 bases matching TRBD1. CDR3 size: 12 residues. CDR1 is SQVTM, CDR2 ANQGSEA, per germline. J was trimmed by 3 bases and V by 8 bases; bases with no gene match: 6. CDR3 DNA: TGCAGCCCAGGGGGCTCCTTCTACGAGCAGTACTTC. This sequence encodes CSPGGSFYEQYF.

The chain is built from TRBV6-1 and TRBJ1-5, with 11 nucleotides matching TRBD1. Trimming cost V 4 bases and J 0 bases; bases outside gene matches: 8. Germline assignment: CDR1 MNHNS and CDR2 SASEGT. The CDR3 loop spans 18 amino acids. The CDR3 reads CASSVGQGEDYSNQPQHF. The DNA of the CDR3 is TGTGCCAGCAGTGTGGGACAGGGGGAAGACTATAGCAATCAGCCCCAGCATTTT.

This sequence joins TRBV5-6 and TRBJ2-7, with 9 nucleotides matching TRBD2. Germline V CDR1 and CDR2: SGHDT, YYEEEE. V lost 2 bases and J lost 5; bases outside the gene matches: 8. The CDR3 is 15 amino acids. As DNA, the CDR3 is TGTGCCAGCAGCTTCGGACTAGCGACCGAAAACGAGCAGTACTTC. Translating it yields CASSFGLATENEQYF.

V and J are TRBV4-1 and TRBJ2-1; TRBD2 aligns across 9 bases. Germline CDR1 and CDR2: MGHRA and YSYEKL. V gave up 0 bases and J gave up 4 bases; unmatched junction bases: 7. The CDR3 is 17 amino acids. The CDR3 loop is CASSQDRPSGVYNEQFF. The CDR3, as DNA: TGCGCCAGCAGCCAAGACCGCCCTAGCGGGGTTTACAATGAGCAGTTCTTC.

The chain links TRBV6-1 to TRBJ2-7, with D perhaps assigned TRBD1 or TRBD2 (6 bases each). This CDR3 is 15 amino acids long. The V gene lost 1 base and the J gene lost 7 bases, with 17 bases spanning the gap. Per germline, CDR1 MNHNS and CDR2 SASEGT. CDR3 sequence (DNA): TGTGCCAGCAGTGAAGATGGAGGGGGGATGTGGGAGCAGTACTTC. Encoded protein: CASSEDGGGMWEQYF.

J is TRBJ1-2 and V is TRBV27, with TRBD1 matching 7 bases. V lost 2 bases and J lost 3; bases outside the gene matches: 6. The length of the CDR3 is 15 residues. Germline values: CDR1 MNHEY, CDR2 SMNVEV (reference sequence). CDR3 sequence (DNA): TGTGCCAGCAGTTTAGAGGCGGGACAGTACTATGGCTACACCTTC. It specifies CASSLEAGQYYGYTF.

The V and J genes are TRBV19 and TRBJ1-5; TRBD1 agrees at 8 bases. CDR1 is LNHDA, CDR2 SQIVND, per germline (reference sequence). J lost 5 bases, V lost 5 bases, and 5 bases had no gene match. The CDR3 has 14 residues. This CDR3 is CASSLQGGYQPQHF. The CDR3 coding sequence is TGTGCCAGTAGTTTACAGGGGGGATATCAGCCCCAGCATTTT.

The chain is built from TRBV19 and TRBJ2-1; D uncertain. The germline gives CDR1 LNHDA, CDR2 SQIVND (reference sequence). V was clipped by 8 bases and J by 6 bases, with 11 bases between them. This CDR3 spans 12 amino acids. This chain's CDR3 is CASGLVSNEQFF. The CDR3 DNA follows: TGTGCCAGTGGCTTAGTATCCAATGAGCAGTTCTTC.

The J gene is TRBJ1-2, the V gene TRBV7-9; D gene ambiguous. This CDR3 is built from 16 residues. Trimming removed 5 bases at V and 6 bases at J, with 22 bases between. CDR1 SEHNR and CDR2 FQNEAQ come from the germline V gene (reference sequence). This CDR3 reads CASSHAGVVGQDGYTF. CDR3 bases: TGTGCCAGCAGCCACGCCGGAGTGGTTGGGCAAGATGGCTACACCTTC.

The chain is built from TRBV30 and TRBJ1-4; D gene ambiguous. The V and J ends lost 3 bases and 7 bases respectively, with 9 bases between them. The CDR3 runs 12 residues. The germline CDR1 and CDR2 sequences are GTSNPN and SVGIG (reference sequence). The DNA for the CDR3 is TGTGCCTGGAGGACGGAGGGTGAAAAACTGTTTTTT. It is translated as CAWRTEGEKLFF.

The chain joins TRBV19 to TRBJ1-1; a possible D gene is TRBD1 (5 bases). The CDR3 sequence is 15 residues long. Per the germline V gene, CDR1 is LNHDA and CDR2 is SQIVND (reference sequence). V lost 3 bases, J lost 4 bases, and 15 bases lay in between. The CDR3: CASSIHLGVGTEAFF. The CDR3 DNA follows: TGTGCCAGTAGTATCCACTTGGGGGTTGGCACTGAAGCTTTCTTT.

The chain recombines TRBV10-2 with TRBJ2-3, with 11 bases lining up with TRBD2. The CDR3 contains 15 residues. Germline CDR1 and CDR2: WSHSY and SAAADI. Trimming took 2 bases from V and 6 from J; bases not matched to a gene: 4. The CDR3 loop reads CASSEIGLAGDTQYF. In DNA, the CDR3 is TGCGCCAGCAGTGAGATAGGACTAGCGGGCGATACGCAGTATTTT.